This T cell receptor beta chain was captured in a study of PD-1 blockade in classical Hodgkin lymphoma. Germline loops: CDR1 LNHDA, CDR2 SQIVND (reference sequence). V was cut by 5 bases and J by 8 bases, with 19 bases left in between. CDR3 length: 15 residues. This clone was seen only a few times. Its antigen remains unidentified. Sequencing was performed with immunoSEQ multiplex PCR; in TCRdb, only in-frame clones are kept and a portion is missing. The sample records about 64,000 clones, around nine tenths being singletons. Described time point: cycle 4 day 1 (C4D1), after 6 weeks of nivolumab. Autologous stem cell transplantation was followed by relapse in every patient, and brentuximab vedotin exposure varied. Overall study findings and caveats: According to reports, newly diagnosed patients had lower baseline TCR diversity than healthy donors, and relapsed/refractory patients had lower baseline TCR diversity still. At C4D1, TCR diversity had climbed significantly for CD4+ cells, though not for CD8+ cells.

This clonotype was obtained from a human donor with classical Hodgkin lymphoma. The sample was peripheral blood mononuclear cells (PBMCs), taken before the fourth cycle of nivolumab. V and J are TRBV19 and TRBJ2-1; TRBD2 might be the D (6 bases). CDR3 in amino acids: CASSPFYHGEDEQFF. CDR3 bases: TGTGCCAGTAGTCCGTTCTATCATGGGGAGGATGAGCAGTTCTTC.